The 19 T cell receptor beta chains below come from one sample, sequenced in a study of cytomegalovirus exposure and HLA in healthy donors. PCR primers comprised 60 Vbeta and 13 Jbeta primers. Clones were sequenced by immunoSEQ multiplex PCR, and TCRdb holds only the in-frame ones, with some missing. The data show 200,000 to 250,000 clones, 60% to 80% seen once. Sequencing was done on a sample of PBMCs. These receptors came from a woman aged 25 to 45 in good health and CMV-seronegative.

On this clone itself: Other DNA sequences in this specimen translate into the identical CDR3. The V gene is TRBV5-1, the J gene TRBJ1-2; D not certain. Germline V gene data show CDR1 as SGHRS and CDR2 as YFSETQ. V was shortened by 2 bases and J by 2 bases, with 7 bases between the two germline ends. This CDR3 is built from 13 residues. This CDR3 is CASSFAGNYGYTF. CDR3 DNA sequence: TGCGCCAGCAGCTTTGCGGGAAACTATGGCTACACCTTC.

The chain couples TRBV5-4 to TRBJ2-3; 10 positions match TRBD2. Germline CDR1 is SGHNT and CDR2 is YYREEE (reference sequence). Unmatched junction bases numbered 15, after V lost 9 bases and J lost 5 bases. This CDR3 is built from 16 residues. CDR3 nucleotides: TGTGCCACCCTCCCGGGAGTAGCGGGGGGAGTAGATACGCAGTATTTT. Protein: CATLPGVAGGVDTQYF.

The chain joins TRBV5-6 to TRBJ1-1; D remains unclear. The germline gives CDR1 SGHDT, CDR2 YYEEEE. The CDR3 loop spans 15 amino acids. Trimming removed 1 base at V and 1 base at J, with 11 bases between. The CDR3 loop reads CASSLIRRQNTEAFF. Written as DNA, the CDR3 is TGTGCCAGCAGCTTGATTCGACGACAGAACACTGAAGCTTTCTTT.

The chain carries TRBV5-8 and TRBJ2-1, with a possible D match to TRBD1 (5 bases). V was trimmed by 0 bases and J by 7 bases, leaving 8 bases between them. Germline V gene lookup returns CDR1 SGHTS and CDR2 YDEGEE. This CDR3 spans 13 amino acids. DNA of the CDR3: TGTGCCAGCAGCTTGGCAGGGTGGAATGAGCAGTTCTTC. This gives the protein CASSLAGWNEQFF.

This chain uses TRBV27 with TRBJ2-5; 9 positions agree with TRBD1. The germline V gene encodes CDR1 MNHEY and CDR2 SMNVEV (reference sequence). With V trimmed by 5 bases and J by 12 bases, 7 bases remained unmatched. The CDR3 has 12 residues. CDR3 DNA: TGTGCCAGCAGTCCGCTAACAGGGGGCGAGTACTTC. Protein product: CASSPLTGGEYF.

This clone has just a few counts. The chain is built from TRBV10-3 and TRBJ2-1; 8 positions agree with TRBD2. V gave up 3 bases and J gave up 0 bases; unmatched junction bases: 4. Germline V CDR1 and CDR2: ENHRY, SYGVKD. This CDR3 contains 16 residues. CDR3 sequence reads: CAISDERERSYNEQFF. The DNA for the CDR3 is TGTGCCATCAGTGATGAGCGGGAGCGCTCCTACAATGAGCAGTTCTTC.

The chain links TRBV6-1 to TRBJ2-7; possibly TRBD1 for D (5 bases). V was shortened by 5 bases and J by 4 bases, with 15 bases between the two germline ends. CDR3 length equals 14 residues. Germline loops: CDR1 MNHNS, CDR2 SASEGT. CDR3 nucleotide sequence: TGTGCCAGCAGTTTCCAGGGTTTTACGTACGAGCAGTACTTC. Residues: CASSFQGFTYEQYF.

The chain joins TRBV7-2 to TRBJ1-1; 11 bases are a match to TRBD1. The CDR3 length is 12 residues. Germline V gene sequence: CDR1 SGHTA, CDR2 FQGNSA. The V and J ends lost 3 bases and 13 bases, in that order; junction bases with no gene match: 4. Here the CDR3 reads CASSFGTGGSFF. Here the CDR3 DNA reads TGTGCCAGCAGCTTCGGGACAGGGGGTAGTTTCTTT.

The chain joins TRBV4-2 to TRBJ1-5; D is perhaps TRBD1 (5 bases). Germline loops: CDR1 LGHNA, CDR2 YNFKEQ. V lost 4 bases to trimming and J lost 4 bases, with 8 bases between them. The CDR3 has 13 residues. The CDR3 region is CASSPRGNQPQHF. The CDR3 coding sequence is TGTGCCAGCAGCCCCCGGGGGAATCAGCCCCAGCATTTT.

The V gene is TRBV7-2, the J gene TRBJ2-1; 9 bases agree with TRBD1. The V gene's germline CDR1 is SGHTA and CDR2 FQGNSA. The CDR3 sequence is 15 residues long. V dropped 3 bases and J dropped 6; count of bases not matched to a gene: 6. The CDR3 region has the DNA TGTGCCAGCAGCTTGCCCGGGACAGGGATCAATGAGCAGTTCTTC. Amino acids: CASSLPGTGINEQFF.

The CDR3 DNA follows: TGTGCCAGCAGTGACCTCCGGGGGGCCCAGATGAACACTGAAGCTTTCTTT. Translated: CASSDLRGAQMNTEAFF. This chain uses TRBV6-1 with TRBJ1-1; D is perhaps TRBD1 (6 bases). V lost 3 bases to trimming and J lost 0 bases, with 17 bases between them. Germline V CDR1 and CDR2: MNHNS, SASEGT. CDR3 length: 17 amino acids.

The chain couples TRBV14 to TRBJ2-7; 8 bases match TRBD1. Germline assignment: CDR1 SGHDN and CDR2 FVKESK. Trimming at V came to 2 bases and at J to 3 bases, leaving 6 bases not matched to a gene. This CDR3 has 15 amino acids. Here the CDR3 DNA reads TGTGCCAGCAGCCAATATGCGACAGGGGTCTACGAGCAGTACTTC. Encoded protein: CASSQYATGVYEQYF.

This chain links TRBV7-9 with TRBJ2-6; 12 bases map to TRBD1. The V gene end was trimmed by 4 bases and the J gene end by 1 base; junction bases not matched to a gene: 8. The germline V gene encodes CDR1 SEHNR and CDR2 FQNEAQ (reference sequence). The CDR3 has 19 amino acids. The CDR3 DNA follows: TGTGCCAGCAGCTCCTGGGGACAGGGGGCGGATTCTGGGGCCAACGTCCTGACTTTC. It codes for CASSSWGQGADSGANVLTF.

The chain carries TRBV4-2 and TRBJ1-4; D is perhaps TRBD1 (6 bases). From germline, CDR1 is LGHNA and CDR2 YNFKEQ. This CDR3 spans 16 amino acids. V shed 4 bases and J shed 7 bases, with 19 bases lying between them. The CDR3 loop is CASSRDFQGGGEKLFF. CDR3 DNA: TGTGCCAGCAGCCGGGACTTTCAGGGAGGGGGTGAAAAACTGTTTTTT.

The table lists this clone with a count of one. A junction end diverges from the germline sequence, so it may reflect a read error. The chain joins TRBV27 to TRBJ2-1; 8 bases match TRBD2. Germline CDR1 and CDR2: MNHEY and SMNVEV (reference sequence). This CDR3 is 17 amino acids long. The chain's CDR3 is CVSSLGGGLAGSIEQFF. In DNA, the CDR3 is TGTGTCAGCAGTTTAGGGGGTGGGCTAGCGGGTAGTATTGAGCAGTTCTTC.

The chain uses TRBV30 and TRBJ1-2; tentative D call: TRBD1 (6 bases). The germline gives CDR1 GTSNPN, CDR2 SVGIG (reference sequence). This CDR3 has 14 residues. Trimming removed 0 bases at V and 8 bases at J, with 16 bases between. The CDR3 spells CAWSVLGAGVGYTF. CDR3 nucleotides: TGTGCCTGGAGTGTACTGGGGGCAGGGGTGGGCTACACCTTC.

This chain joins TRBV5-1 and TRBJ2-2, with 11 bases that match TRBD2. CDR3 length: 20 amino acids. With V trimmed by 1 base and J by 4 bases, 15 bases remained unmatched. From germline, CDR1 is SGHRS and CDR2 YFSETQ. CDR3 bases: TGCGCCAGCAGCTTGTGGACCGGGACTAGCGGCCGGAGTTCCACCGGGGAGCTGTTTTTT. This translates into CASSLWTGTSGRSSTGELFF. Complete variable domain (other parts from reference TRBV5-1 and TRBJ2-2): KAGVTQTPRYLIKTRGQQVTLSCSPISGHRSVSWYQQTPGQGLQFLFEYFSETQRNKGNFPGRFSGRQFSNSRSEMNVSTLELGDSALYLCASSLWTGTSGRSSTGELFFGEGSRLTVL.

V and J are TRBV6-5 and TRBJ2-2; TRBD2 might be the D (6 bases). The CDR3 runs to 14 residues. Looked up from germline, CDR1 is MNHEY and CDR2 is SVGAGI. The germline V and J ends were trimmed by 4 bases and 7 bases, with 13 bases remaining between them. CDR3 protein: CASSSDGGVGELFF. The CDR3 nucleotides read TGTGCCAGCAGTTCTGACGGAGGGGTCGGGGAGCTGTTTTTT.

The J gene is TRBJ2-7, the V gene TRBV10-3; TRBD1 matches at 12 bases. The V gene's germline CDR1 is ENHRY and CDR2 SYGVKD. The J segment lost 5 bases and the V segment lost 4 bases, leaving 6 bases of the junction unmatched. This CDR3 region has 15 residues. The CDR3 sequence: CAISVLRDRGHEQYF. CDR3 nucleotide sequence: TGTGCCATCAGTGTACTCCGGGACAGGGGGCACGAGCAGTACTTC.